The 16 T cell receptor beta chains below come from one sample, sequenced in a study of blood T cell repertoires in COVID-19. The method was immunoSEQ multiplex PCR; TCRdb's version includes in-frame clones alone and lacks a portion of them. The sample consists of 300,000 to 350,000 clones, less than 90% of them appearing once. What was sequenced was PBMCs or T cells enriched from blood (not recorded which). These receptor sequences come from a woman aged 25 to 39 who had recovered from COVID-19.

The V call is TRBV7-2, the J call TRBJ2-3; 12 nucleotides match TRBD2. V lost 2 bases to trimming and J lost 5 bases; unmatched junction nucleotides: 5. CDR3 length: 16 residues. Germline V gives CDR1 SGHTA, CDR2 FQGNSA. CDR3 sequence (DNA): TGTGCCAGCAGCTTATCGATGGGACTAGCGGGAGATACGCAGTATTTT. This gives the protein CASSLSMGLAGDTQYF.

The V gene is TRBV4-3, the J gene TRBJ2-3, with TRBD1 matching over 8 bases. V was pared by 1 base and J by 2 bases, with 8 bases of the junction left unmatched. The CDR3 loop spans 17 amino acids. In germline, CDR1 is LGHNA, CDR2 YSLEER. CDR3: CASSQGPTGANTDTQYF. Here the CDR3 DNA reads TGCGCCAGCAGCCAAGGCCCGACAGGGGCAAACACAGATACGCAGTATTTT.

Only a few counts were recorded for this clone. The V and J genes are TRBV5-4 and TRBJ1-6; 7 nucleotides align to TRBD1. The junction had 9 bases not matched to a gene; V was cut back by 2 bases and J by 10 bases. Germline lookup yields CDR1 SGHNT and CDR2 YYREEE (reference sequence). The length of the CDR3 is 15 residues. Written as DNA, the CDR3 is TGTGCCAGCAGCTTTCTAGGACAGGCGAGGTCACCCCTCCACTTT. Protein: CASSFLGQARSPLHF.

The chain carries TRBV4-3 and TRBJ1-2, with a weak D call TRBD1 (6 bases). Germline V gene lookup returns CDR1 LGHNA and CDR2 YSLEER. V was clipped by 1 base and J by 3 bases, with 9 bases between them. The CDR3 has 14 amino acids. In DNA, the CDR3 is TGCGCCAGCAGCCAAGCGTCAGGGGACTATGGCTACACCTTC. It translates to CASSQASGDYGYTF.

The chain couples TRBV19 to TRBJ2-2, with TRBD1 matching over 11 bases. Germline-derived CDR1 and CDR2 are LNHDA and SQIVND (reference sequence). J gave up 2 bases and V 4 bases, and 6 bases lay outside the gene matches. The CDR3 spans 17 residues. CDR3 DNA: TGTGCCAGTAGTACGGGGACAGGGGGAGCCAACACCGGGGAGCTGTTTTTT. Protein sequence: CASSTGTGGANTGELFF. The variable domain in full, completed from reference TRBV19 and TRBJ2-2, reads DGGITQSPKYLFRKEGQNVTLSCEQNLNHDAMYWYRQDPGQGLRLIYYSQIVNDFQKGDIAEGYSVSREKKESFPLTVTSAQKNPTAFYLCASSTGTGGANTGELFFGEGSRLTVL.

This chain joins TRBV19 and TRBJ2-3; 8 positions match TRBD1. Germline trimming cut 5 bases from V and 0 bases from J; bases unmatched to any gene: 4. The CDR3 contains 15 residues. Per germline, CDR1 LNHDA and CDR2 SQIVND (reference sequence). CDR3 loop: CASSSGQGSTDTQYF. The CDR3, as DNA: TGTGCCAGTAGTTCCGGACAGGGAAGCACAGATACGCAGTATTTT.

The chain employs TRBV18 and TRBJ2-1, with TRBD2 identical over 8 bases. The V gene's germline CDR1 is KGHSH and CDR2 LQKENI. V gave up 4 bases and J gave up 7 bases; unmatched junction bases: 9. CDR3 length: 15 residues. CDR3 DNA: TGTGCCAGCTCACAACATAGCGGGGCTGAAAATGAGCAGTTCTTC. Protein sequence: CASSQHSGAENEQFF. The full variable domain, with the rest looked up from reference TRBV18 and TRBJ2-1, is NAGVMQNPRHLVRRRGQEARLRCSPMKGHSHVYWYRQLPEEGLKFMVYLQKENIIDESGMPKERFSAEFPKEGPSILRIQQVVRGDSAAYFCASSQHSGAENEQFFGPGTRLTVL.

The chain uses TRBV7-9 and TRBJ2-5, with D maybe TRBD1 (6 bases). V lost 5 bases to trimming and J lost 3 bases, with 13 bases between them. The CDR3 is 14 residues long. Germline CDR1 is SEHNR and CDR2 is FQNEAQ (reference sequence). The CDR3 spells CASSHGTPKETQYF. The CDR3 coding sequence is TGTGCCAGCAGCCACGGGACACCGAAAGAGACCCAGTACTTC.

The chain couples TRBV2 to TRBJ1-1; 8 positions match TRBD1. Germline assignment: CDR1 SNHLY and CDR2 FYNNEI. The CDR3 length is 16 residues. Unmatched junction bases numbered 8, after V lost 5 bases and J lost 0 bases. CDR3 amino acids: CASSKGLGQVNTEAFF. Here the CDR3 DNA reads TGTGCCAGCAGTAAAGGGTTGGGACAGGTGAACACTGAAGCTTTCTTT.

A few counts support this clone. This rearrangement joins TRBV5-6 to TRBJ2-2; no reliable D call. Per the germline V gene, CDR1 is SGHDT and CDR2 is YYEEEE. CDR3 length: 13 residues. V dropped 4 bases and J dropped 0 bases, with 4 bases sitting between them. In DNA, the CDR3 is TGTGCCAGCAGCCTCGCGAACACCGGGGAGCTGTTTTTT. Translated, it gives CASSLANTGELFF.

The chain carries TRBV28 and TRBJ1-1; 10 positions match TRBD1. The CDR3 length is 13 residues. The V gene end was trimmed by 6 bases and the J gene end by 6 bases; junction bases not matched to a gene: 4. The germline V gene has CDR1 MDHEN and CDR2 SYDVKM. The DNA for the CDR3 is TGTGCCAGCAGGGGACAGGGGAGCCCTGAAGCTTTCTTT. Translated: CASRGQGSPEAFF.

CDR3 residues: CASSQELGGTGNTIYF. CDR3 coding DNA: TGCGCCAGCAGCCAGGAGTTGGGGGGTACTGGAAACACCATATATTTT. This rearrangement joins TRBV5-1 to TRBJ1-3; weak D call: TRBD1 (5 bases). V lost 4 bases to trimming and J lost 2 bases, with 16 bases between them. CDR1 is SGHRS, CDR2 YFSETQ, per germline. This CDR3 spans 16 amino acids.

The CDR3 loop reads CASSLNRDNSRSSGNTIYF. The CDR3 nucleotides read TGTGCCAGCAGCCTAAACCGGGACAATAGCAGGAGCTCTGGAAACACCATATATTTT. The V call is TRBV5-5, the J call TRBJ1-3; a possible D gene is TRBD1 (6 bases). V gave up 4 bases and J gave up 0 bases, with 23 bases separating them. The CDR3 spans 19 residues. Germline V gives CDR1 SGHKS, CDR2 YYEKEE (reference sequence).

Here the CDR3 reads CASSQLGHPRGNQPQHF. The CDR3 DNA sequence: TGTGCCAGCAGCCAATTGGGACACCCCAGGGGCAATCAGCCCCAGCATTTT. The chain combines TRBV3-1 (or the pseudogene TRBV3-2) with TRBJ1-5; maybe TRBD1 (6 bases). The CDR3 length is 17 residues. CDR1 LGHDT and CDR2 YNNKEL come from the germline V gene (reference sequence). V shed 2 bases and J shed 2 bases, with 16 bases lying between them.

This chain joins TRBV4-3 and TRBJ2-2; 8 bases map to TRBD1. Germline V gene lookup returns CDR1 LGHNA and CDR2 YSLEER. The CDR3 has 15 amino acids. V trimming: 3 bases; J trimming: 2 bases; junction bases outside the gene matches: 2. CDR3 sequence: CASSQGQANTGELFF. The DNA of the CDR3 is TGCGCCAGCAGCCAGGGACAGGCTAACACCGGGGAGCTGTTTTTT.

The CDR3 protein is CASSLTADRGRWEKLFF. CDR3 DNA sequence: TGTGCCAGCAGCTTAACGGCTGACAGGGGAAGATGGGAAAAACTGTTTTTT. This chain joins TRBV7-2 and TRBJ1-4; 8 nucleotides agree with TRBD1. The CDR3 runs 17 residues. Germline assignment: CDR1 SGHTA and CDR2 FQGNSA. V gave up 2 bases and J gave up 8 bases; unmatched junction bases: 13.